The following is a T cell receptor beta chain sequence with its context. These data come from a study of blood T cell repertoires in COVID-19. In the study overall: Acute and convalescent COVID-19 samples came from the United States, Italy and Spain.

Measured with immunoSEQ multiplex PCR; TCRdb has only the in-frame clones, and not every one. The sample lists over 120,000 clones, around 89% occurring once. The V gene lost 4 bases and the J gene lost 2 bases, with 14 bases spanning the gap. This CDR3 is built from 15 residues. Germline assignment: CDR1 KGHSH and CDR2 LQKENI. The gene calls are TRBV18 and TRBJ2-5; possibly TRBD1 for D (6 bases). The TCR comes from a man aged 60 to 69 with active or convalescent COVID-19. The sample was peripheral blood. CDR3 amino acids: CASSRYWTEQETQYF. CDR3 nucleotides: TGTGCCAGCTCACGCTACTGGACAGAACAAGAGACCCAGTACTTC.